One T cell receptor (beta chain) is described in this entry. Its matching antigen is unknown. The primer mix had 60 Vbeta and 13 Jbeta primers. Only in-frame clones appear in the TCRdb table, and some are missing; sequencing was by immunoSEQ multiplex PCR. The sample has around 140,000 clones, 76% seen once. The data were taken from a study of cytomegalovirus exposure and HLA in healthy donors. Study as a whole: The Caucasian-associated ancestry cluster contained about four fifths of the roughly 400 genotyped donors.

Whole-study results and caveats: Later work associated 16,951 TCR beta sequences with HLA alleles at 0.05 false discovery rate. Earlier findings revealed that most TCR beta V segments proved productive either about 87% or about 30% of the time. The investigators catalogued some 160 TCR beta chains as cytomegalovirus-associated.

Germline CDR1 is MDHEN and CDR2 is SYDVKM. The CDR3 runs 14 residues. V was trimmed by 1 base and J by 10 bases, leaving 16 bases between them. The sequence was obtained from a female donor in good health and CMV-seropositive. The chain recombines TRBV28 with TRBJ1-1; tentatively, D is TRBD1 (6 bases). Source material: PBMCs. The CDR3 loop reads CASSLSHVRGRAFF. The CDR3 nucleotides read TGTGCCAGCAGTTTATCCCACGTCAGGGGCAGAGCTTTCTTT.